One T cell receptor (beta chain) is described in this entry. Next came a second PCR, run for roughly 6 to 11 cycles, which used a sample-barcoded 5' primer along with a J-beta primer mix. TCRdb reprocessed the 5' RACE reads via MiXCR and lists one record per CDR3 protein. The sample carries 600,000 or so distinct CDR3 sequences, about 30% recorded once. This sample is drawn from a study of blood T cells in healthy people across ages. At the level of the study: Through template switching, about one barcoded beta molecule was captured per two T cells, as measured in model experiments.

Sequenced sample: blood. The receptor was derived from an elderly woman in good health.

The CDR3 DNA follows: TGTGCCATCAGTGAGTCGATAAACCCCAACTATGGCTACACCTTC. Translating it yields CAISESINPNYGYTF. The V gene is TRBV10-3, the J gene TRBJ1-2; D call uncertain. Trimming stripped 0 bases from V and 2 bases from J, with 10 bases between. Looked up from germline, CDR1 is ENHRY and CDR2 is SYGVKD. This CDR3 has 15 amino acids.